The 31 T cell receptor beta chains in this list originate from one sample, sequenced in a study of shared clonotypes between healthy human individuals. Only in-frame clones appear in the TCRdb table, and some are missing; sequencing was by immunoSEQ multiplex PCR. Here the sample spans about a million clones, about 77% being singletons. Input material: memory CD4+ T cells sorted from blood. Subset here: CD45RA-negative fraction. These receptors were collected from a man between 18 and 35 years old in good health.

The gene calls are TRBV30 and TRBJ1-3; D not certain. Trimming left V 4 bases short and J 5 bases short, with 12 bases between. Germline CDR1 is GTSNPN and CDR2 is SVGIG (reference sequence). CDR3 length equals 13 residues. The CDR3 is CAWNGGDRNTIYF. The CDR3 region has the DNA TGTGCCTGGAATGGAGGAGATAGAAACACCATATATTTT.

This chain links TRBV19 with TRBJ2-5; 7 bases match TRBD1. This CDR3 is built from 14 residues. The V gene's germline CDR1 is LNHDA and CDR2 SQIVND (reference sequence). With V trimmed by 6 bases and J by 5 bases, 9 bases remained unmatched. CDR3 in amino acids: CASSPLGGRETQYF. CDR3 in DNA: TGTGCCAGTAGCCCCTTAGGGGGCCGGGAGACCCAGTACTTC. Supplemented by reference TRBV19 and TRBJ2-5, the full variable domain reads DGGITQSPKYLFRKEGQNVTLSCEQNLNHDAMYWYRQDPGQGLRLIYYSQIVNDFQKGDIAEGYSVSREKKESFPLTVTSAQKNPTAFYLCASSPLGGRETQYFGPGTRLLVL.

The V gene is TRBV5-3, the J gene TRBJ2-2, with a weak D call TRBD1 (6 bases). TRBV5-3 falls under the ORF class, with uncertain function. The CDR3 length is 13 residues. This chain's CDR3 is CETGQQNTGELFF. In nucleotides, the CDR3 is TGTGAAACGGGACAACAGAACACCGGGGAGCTGTTTTTT.

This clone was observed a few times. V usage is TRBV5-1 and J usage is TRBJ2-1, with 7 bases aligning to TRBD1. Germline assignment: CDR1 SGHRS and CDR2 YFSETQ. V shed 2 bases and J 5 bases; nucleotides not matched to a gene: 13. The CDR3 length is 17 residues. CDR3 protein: CASSLGGTTGRDNEQFF. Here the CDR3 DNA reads TGCGCCAGCAGCTTAGGAGGTACGACAGGGAGAGACAATGAGCAGTTCTTC.

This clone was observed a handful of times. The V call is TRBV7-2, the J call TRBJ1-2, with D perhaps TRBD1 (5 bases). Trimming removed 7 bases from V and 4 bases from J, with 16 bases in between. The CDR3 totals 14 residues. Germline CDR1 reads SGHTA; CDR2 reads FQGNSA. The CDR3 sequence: CASTVERQIYGYTF. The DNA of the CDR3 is TGTGCCAGCACCGTGGAAAGACAGATCTATGGCTACACCTTC.

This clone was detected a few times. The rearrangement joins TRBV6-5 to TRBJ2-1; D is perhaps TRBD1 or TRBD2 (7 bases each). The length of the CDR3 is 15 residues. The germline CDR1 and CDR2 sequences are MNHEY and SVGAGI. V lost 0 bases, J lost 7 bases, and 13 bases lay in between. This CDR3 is CASSYSSQGGNEQFF. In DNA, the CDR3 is TGTGCCAGCAGTTACTCATCTCAGGGGGGGAATGAGCAGTTCTTC.

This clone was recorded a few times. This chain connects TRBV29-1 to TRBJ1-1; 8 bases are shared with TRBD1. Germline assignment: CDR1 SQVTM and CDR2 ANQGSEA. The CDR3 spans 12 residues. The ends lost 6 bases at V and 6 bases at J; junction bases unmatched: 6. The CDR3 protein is CSVRKDRAEAFF. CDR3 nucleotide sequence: TGCAGCGTGCGAAAGGACAGGGCTGAAGCTTTCTTT.

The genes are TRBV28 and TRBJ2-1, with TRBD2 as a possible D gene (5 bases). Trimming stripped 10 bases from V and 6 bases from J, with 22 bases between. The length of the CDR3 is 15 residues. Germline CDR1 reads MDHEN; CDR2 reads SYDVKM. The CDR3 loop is CATREEDKWSNEQFF. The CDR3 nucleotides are TGTGCCACCAGAGAGGAGGATAAATGGAGCAATGAGCAGTTCTTC. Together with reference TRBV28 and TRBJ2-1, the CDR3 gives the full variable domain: DVKVTQSSRYLVKRTGEKVFLECVQDMDHENMFWYRQDPGLGLRLIYFSYDVKMKEKGDIPEGYSVSREKKERFSLILESASTNQTSMYLCATREEDKWSNEQFFGPGTRLTVL.

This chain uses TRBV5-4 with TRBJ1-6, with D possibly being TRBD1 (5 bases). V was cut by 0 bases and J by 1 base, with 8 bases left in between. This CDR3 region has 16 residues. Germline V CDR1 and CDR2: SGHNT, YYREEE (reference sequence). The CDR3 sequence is CASSLGGVSYNSPLHF. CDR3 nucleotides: TGTGCCAGCAGCTTGGGAGGGGTTTCCTATAATTCACCCCTCCACTTT.

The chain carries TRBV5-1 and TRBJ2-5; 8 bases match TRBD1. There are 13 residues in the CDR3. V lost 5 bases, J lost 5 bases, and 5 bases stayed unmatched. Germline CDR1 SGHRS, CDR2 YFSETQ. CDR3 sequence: CASRDREWETQYF. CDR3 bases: TGCGCCAGCAGGGACAGGGAATGGGAGACCCAGTACTTC.

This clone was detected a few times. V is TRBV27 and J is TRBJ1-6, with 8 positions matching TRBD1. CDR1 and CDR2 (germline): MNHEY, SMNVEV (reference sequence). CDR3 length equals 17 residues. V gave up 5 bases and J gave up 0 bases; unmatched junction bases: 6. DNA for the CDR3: TGTGCCAGCAGTCCCGACAGGGGTAGCTCCTATAATTCACCCCTCCACTTT. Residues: CASSPDRGSSYNSPLHF.

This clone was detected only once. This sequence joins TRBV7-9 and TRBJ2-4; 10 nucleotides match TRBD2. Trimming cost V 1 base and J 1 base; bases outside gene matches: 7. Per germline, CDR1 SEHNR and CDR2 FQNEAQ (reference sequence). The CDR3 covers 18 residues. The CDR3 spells CASSLVASGSRAKNIQYF. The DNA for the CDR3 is TGTGCCAGCAGCTTAGTAGCTAGCGGGAGTAGGGCCAAAAACATTCAGTACTTC.

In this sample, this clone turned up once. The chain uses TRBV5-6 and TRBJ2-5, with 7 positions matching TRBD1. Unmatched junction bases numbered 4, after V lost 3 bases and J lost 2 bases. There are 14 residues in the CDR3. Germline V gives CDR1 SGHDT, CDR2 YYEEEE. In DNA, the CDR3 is TGTGCCAGCAGCTCCGGGACAGTGCAAGAGACCCAGTACTTC. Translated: CASSSGTVQETQYF.

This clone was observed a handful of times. CDR3 in DNA: TGTGCCAGCAAGGTGCTTCTGAGCTCCTACGAGCAGTACTTC. Translation: CASKVLLSSYEQYF. The chain is built from TRBV2 and TRBJ2-7; D unclear. The ends were cut back, 7 bases at V and 0 bases at J, with 13 bases in the middle. Germline CDR1 and CDR2: SNHLY and FYNNEI. The CDR3 is made up of 14 amino acids. Drawing the rest from reference TRBV2 and TRBJ2-7, the complete variable domain is EPEVTQTPSHQVTQMGQEVILRCVPISNHLYFYWYRQILGQKVEFLVSFYNNEISEKSEIFDDQFSVERPDGSNFTLKIRSTKLEDSAMYFCASKVLLSSYEQYFGPGTRLTVT.

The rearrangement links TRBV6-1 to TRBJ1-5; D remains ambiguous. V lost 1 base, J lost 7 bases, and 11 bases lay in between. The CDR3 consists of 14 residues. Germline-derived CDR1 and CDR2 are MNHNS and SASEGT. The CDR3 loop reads CASSEGGQYQPQHF. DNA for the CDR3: TGTGCCAGCAGTGAAGGAGGGCAATACCAGCCCCAGCATTTT.

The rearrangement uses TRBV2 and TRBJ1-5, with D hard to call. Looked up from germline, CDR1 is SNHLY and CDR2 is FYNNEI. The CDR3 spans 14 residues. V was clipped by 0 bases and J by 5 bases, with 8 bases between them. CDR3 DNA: TGTGCCAGCAGTGAAGCTCGGCTGTATCAGCCCCAGCATTTT. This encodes CASSEARLYQPQHF. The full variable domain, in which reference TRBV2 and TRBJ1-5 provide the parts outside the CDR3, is EPEVTQTPSHQVTQMGQEVILRCVPISNHLYFYWYRQILGQKVEFLVSFYNNEISEKSEIFDDQFSVERPDGSNFTLKIRSTKLEDSAMYFCASSEARLYQPQHFGDGTRLSIL.

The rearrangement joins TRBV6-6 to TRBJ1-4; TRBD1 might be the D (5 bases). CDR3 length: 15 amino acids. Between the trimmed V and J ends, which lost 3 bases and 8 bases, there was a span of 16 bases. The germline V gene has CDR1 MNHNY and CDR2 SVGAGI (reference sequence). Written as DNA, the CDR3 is TGTGCCAGCAGTTATCATCAGGGCATAACGGAAAAACTGTTTTTT. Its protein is CASSYHQGITEKLFF.

CDR3: CASSRHNNEQFF. The CDR3 DNA reads as TGTGCCAGCAGCCGACACAACAATGAGCAGTTCTTC. This chain connects TRBV6-5 to TRBJ2-1; D remains unclear. The CDR3 runs to 12 residues. Trimming pared 6 bases from V and 5 bases from J, leaving 8 bases between. Germline V lookup: CDR1 MNHEY, CDR2 SVGAGI.

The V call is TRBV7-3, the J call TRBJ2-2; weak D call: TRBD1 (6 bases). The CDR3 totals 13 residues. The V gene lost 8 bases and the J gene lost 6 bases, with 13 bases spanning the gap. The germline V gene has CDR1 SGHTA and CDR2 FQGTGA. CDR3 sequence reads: CASAGDISGELFF. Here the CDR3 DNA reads TGTGCCAGCGCTGGGGACATTTCCGGGGAGCTGTTTTTT.

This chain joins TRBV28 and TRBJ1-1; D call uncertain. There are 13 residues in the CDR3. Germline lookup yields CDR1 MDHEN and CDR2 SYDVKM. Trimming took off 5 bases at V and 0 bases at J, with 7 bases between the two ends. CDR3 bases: TGTGCCAGCAGTCACGGATTGAACACTGAAGCTTTCTTT. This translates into CASSHGLNTEAFF.

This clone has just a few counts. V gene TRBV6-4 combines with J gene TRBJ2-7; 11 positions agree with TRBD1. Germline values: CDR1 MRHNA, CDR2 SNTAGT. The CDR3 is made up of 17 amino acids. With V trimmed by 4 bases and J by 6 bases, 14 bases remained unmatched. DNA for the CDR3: TGTGCCAGCAGTGCACCGGGATCTGGGACAGGGGGAGGCGAGCAGTACTTC. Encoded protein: CASSAPGSGTGGGEQYF.

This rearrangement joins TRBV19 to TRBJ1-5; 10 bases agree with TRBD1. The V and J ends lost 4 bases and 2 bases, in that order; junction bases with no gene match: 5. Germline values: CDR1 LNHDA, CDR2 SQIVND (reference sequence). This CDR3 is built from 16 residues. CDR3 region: CASSTDRGLRNQPQHF. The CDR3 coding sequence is TGTGCCAGTAGTACGGACAGGGGGTTACGCAATCAGCCCCAGCATTTT.

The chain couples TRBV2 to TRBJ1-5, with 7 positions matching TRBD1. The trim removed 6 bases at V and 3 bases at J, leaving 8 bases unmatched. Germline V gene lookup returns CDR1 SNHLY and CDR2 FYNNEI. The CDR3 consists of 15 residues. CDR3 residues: CASSAQGVINQPQHF. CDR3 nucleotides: TGTGCCAGCAGCGCTCAGGGGGTAATCAATCAGCCCCAGCATTTT. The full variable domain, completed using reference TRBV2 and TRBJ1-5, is EPEVTQTPSHQVTQMGQEVILRCVPISNHLYFYWYRQILGQKVEFLVSFYNNEISEKSEIFDDQFSVERPDGSNFTLKIRSTKLEDSAMYFCASSAQGVINQPQHFGDGTRLSIL.

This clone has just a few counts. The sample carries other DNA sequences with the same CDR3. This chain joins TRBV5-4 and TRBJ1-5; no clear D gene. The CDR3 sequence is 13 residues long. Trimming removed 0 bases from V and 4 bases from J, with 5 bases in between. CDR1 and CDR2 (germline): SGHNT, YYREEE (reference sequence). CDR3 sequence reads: CASSLGSNQPQHF. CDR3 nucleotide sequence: TGTGCCAGCAGCTTGGGATCAAATCAGCCCCAGCATTTT.

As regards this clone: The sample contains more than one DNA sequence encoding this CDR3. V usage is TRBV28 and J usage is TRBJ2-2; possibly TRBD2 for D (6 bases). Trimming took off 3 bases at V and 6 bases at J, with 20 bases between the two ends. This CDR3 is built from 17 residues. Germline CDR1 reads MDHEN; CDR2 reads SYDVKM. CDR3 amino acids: CASSFADLRGGPGELFF. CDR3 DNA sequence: TGTGCCAGCAGTTTCGCGGACTTGCGGGGCGGGCCCGGGGAGCTGTTTTTT.

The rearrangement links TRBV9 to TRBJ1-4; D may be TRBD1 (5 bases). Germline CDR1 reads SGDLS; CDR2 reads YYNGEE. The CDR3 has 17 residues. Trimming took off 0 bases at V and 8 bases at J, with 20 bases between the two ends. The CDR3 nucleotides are TGTGCCAGCAGCGTAGAGGGCCCAGGGAGTCCGGACGAAAAACTGTTTTTT. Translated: CASSVEGPGSPDEKLFF.

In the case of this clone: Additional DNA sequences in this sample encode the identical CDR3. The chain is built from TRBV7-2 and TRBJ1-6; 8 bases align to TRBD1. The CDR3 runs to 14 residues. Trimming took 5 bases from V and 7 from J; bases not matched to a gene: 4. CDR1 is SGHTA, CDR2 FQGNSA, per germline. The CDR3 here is CASSLDRVNSPLHF. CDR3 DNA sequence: TGTGCCAGCAGCCTGGACAGGGTAAATTCACCCCTCCACTTT.

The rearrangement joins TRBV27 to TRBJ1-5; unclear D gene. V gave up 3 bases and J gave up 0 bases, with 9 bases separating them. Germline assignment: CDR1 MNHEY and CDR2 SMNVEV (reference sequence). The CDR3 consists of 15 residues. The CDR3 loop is CASSFGGYSNQPQHF. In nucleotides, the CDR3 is TGTGCCAGCAGTTTCGGCGGATATAGCAATCAGCCCCAGCATTTT.

The CDR3 DNA reads TGCGCCAGCAGCTTGGGAAAGGGAGATACGCAGTATTTT. Translating gives CASSLGKGDTQYF. This chain joins TRBV5-1 and TRBJ2-3; D is unresolved. The CDR3 spans 13 residues. Germline CDR1 SGHRS, CDR2 YFSETQ. V lost 0 bases to trimming and J lost 5 bases, with 7 bases between them.

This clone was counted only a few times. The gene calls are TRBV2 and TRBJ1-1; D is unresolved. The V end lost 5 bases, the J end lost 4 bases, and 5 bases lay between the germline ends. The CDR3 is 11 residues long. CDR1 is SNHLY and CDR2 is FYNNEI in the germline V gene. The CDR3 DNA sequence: TGTGCCAGCAGTCAAACCACTGAAGCTTTCTTT. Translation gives CASSQTTEAFF.

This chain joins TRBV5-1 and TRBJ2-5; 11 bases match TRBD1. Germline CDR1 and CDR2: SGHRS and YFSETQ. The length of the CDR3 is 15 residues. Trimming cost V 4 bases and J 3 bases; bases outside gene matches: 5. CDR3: CASSRGTGGEETQYF. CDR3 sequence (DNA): TGCGCCAGCAGCCGCGGGACAGGGGGGGAAGAGACCCAGTACTTC.